The present TCR beta chain was sequenced within a study of identical twins. This clonotype came up a few times. Antigen: not known. Each CDR3 protein gets one entry after TCRdb re-called the 5' RACE reads with MiXCR. The sample lists hundreds of thousands of distinct CDR3 sequences; around 8.3% were seen once. General observations from the study: Insertions were reduced in abundant cord blood beta clonotypes but not in memory repertoires.

The data also belong to a second study, concerning yellow fever vaccine responses in identical twins.

This TCR derives from a young woman in good health. Sample: PBMCs.

The CDR3 region has the DNA TGTGCCAGCAGCCGTCGTCCCGGACTAGCGGACCACAACAATGAGCAGTTCTTC. It is translated as CASSRRPGLADHNNEQFF. The chain links TRBV11-1 to TRBJ2-1; 10 nucleotides line up with TRBD2. The ends lost 5 bases at V and 5 bases at J; junction bases unmatched: 15. The CDR3 contains 18 residues. Germline-derived CDR1 and CDR2 are SGHAT and FQDESV (reference sequence).